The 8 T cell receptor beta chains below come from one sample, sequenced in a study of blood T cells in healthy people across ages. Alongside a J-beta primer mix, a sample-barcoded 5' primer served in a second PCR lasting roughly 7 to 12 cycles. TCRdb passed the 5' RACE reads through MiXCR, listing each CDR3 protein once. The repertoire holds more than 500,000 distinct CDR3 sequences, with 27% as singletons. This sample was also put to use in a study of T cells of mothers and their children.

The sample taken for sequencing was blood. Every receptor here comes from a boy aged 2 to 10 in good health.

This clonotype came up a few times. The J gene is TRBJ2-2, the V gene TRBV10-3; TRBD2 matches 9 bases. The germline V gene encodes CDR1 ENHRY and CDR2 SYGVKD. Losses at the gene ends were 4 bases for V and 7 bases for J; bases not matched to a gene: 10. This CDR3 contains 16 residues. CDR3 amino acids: CAISARVAGEVGELFF. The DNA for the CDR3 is TGTGCCATCAGTGCTCGGGTAGCGGGAGAGGTCGGGGAGCTGTTTTTT.

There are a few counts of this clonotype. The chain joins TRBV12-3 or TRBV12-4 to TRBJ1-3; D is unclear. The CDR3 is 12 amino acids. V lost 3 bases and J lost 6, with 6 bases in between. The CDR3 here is CASSFGENTIYF. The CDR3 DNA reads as TGTGCCAGCAGTTTCGGGGAAAACACCATATATTTT.

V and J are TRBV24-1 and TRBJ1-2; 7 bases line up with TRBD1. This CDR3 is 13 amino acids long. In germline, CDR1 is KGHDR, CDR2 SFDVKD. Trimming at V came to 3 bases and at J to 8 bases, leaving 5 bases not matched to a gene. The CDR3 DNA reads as TGTGCCACCAGTGATGCACAGGGGATCGGCTACACCTTC. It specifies CATSDAQGIGYTF.

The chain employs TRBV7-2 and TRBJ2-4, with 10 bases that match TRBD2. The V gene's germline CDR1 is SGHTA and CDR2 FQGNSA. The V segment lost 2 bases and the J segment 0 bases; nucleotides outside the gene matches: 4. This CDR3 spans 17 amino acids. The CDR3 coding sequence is TGTGCCAGCAGCTTAAGAACTAGCGGGGTAGCCAAAAACATTCAGTACTTC. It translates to CASSLRTSGVAKNIQYF.

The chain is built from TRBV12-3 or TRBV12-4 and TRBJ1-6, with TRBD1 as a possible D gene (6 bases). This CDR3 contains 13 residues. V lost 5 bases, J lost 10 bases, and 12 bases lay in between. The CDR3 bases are TGTGCCAGCAGTCCCGGGACATCCTCACCCCTCCACTTT. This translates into CASSPGTSSPLHF.

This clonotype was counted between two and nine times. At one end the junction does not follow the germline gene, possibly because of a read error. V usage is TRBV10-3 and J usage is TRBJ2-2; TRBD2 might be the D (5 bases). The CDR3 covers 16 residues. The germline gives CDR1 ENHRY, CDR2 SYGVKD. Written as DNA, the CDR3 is TGTGCCATCAGTGAGCCCATAGACTCTAACACCGGGGAGCCGTTTTTT. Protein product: CAISEPIDSNTGEPFF.

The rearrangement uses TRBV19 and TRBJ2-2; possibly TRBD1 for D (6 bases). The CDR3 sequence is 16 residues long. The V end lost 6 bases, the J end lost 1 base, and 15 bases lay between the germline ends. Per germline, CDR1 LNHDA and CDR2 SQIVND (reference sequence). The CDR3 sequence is CASRTPAGENTGELFF. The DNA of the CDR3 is TGTGCCAGTAGGACTCCGGCAGGGGAGAACACCGGGGAGCTGTTTTTT.

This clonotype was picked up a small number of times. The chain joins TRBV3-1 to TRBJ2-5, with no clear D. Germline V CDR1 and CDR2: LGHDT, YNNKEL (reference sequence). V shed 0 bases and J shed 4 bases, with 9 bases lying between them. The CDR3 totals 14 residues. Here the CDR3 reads CASSQEGIPETQYF. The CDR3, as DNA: TGTGCCAGCAGCCAAGAAGGTATCCCAGAGACCCAGTACTTC.